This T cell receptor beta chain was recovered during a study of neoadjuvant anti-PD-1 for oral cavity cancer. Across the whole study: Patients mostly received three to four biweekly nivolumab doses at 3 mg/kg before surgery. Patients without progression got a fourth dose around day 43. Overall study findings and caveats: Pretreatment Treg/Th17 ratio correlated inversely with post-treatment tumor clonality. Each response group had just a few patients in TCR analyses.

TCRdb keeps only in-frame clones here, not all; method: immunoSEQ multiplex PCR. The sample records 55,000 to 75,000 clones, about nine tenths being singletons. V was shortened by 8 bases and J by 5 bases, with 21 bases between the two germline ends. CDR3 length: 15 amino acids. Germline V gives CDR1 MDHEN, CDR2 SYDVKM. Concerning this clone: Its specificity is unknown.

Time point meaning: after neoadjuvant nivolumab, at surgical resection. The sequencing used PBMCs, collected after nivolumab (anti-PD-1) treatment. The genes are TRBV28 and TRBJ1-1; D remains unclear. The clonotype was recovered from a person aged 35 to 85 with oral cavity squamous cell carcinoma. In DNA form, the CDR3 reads TGTGCCAGCCGGGCCCATACTTTGGTTGGGACTGAAGCTTTCTTT. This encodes CASRAHTLVGTEAFF.